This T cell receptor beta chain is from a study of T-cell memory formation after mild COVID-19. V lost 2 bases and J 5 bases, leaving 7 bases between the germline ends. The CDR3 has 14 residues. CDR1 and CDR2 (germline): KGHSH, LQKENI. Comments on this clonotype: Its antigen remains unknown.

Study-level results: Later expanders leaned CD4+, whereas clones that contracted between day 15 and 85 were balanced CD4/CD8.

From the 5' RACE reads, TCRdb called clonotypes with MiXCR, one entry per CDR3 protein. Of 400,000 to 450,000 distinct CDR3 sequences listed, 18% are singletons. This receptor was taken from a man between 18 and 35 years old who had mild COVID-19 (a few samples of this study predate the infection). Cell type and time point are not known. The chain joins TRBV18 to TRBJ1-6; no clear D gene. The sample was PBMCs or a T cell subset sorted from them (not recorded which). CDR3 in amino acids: CASSPFGDNSPLHF. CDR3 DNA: TGTGCCAGCTCACCATTCGGGGATAATTCACCCCTCCACTTT.